The 26 T cell receptor beta chains in this list originate from one sample, sequenced in a study of blood T cell repertoires in COVID-19 (dated by TCRdb to between 2020 and 2021). Libraries came from the immunoSEQ multiplex PCR assay. The clones in this table, taken by TCRdb from immuneACCESS, are in-frame only. Not every clone is retained; where verified, under half of the shortfall comes from an unresolved V gene, and the cause of the rest is unknown. This sample holds a few hundred thousand clones; just under 90% were observed only once. The ten top clones hold about 2% of the sample. The sample consisted of PBMCs or T cells enriched from blood (not recorded which). The receptors come from a woman aged 55 to 70 who had recovered from COVID-19.

On this clone: Compared with germline, one end of the junction differs, possibly owing to a read error. V is TRBV7-7 and J is TRBJ2-2; D is undetermined. Germline CDR1 SSHAT, CDR2 FNYEAQ (reference sequence). CDR3 size: 13 residues. The CDR3 nucleotides are TGTGCTAGCAGCTTCCGCCGAGACGGGGAGCTGTTTTTT. As protein: CASSFRRDGELFF.

The chain uses TRBV9 and TRBJ2-5; 7 nucleotides line up with TRBD1. The germline CDR1 and CDR2 sequences are SGDLS and YYNGEE. Trimming at V came to 0 bases and at J to 0 bases, leaving 5 bases not matched to a gene. This CDR3 comprises 16 residues. CDR3 sequence: CASSVDARGHQETQYF. The CDR3 nucleotides are TGTGCCAGCAGCGTAGATGCGAGGGGGCACCAAGAGACCCAGTACTTC.

The count of this clone is one. This rearrangement joins TRBV2 to TRBJ2-1; tentatively, D is TRBD2 (5 bases). V lost 6 bases, J lost 4 bases, and 13 bases lay in between. The CDR3 extends over 14 amino acids. Germline-derived CDR1 and CDR2 are SNHLY and FYNNEI. CDR3 nucleotide sequence: TGTGCCAGCAGGAACGGCGGACTGTACAATGAGCAGTTCTTC. Encoded protein: CASRNGGLYNEQFF.

V gene TRBV24-1 combines with J gene TRBJ2-3; D possibly corresponds to TRBD1 (5 bases). Germline CDR1 is KGHDR and CDR2 is SFDVKD. The CDR3 covers 12 residues. With 2 bases removed from V and 7 bases from J, the gap between germline ends came to 6 bases. The CDR3 reads CATSDWTNTQYF. CDR3 bases: TGTGCCACCAGTGATTGGACAAATACGCAGTATTTT.

This chain joins TRBV2 and TRBJ2-1, with TRBD2 as a possible D gene (7 bases). Germline V gene data show CDR1 as SNHLY and CDR2 as FYNNEI. This CDR3 is built from 15 residues. The V end lost 5 bases, the J end lost 9 bases, and 20 bases lay between the germline ends. The CDR3 DNA reads as TGTGCCAGCAGTCCGGGGGGCTATTTATCCGGTGAGCAGTTCTTC. Residues: CASSPGGYLSGEQFF.

V gene TRBV9 combines with J gene TRBJ1-6; D perhaps matches TRBD1 (6 bases). The V gene's germline CDR1 is SGDLS and CDR2 YYNGEE. The germline V and J ends were trimmed by 2 bases and 6 bases, with 6 bases remaining between them. This CDR3 comprises 13 residues. This CDR3 is CASSVRGNSPLHF. CDR3 nucleotides: TGTGCCAGCAGCGTCAGGGGTAATTCACCCCTCCACTTT. Full variable domain (rest looked up from reference TRBV9 and TRBJ1-6): DSGVTQTPKHLITATGQRVTLRCSPRSGDLSVYWYQQSLDQGLQFLIQYYNGEERAKGNILERFSAQQFPDLHSELNLSSLELGDSALYFCASSVRGNSPLHFGNGTRLTVT.

The chain joins TRBV29-1 to TRBJ1-2; D not resolved. The CDR3 loop spans 11 amino acids. From germline, CDR1 is SQVTM and CDR2 ANQGSEA. V lost 3 bases to trimming and J lost 5 bases, with 7 bases between them. This CDR3 is CSVDVAYGYTF. The CDR3 DNA is TGCAGCGTTGATGTAGCGTATGGCTACACCTTC.

This clone was observed a single time. The chain employs TRBV19 and TRBJ2-3, with 9 bases matching TRBD1. The germline V gene encodes CDR1 LNHDA and CDR2 SQIVND (reference sequence). This CDR3 spans 15 amino acids. The ends lost 6 bases at V and 2 bases at J; junction bases unmatched: 6. The CDR3, as DNA: TGTGCCAGTAGGGGGACAGGGCGTATCACAGATACGCAGTATTTT. It yields the protein CASRGTGRITDTQYF.

The rearrangement links TRBV10-1 to TRBJ2-3; D unresolved. The CDR3 covers 14 residues. V was shortened by 3 bases and J by 1 base, with 8 bases between the two germline ends. Looked up from germline, CDR1 is WNHNN and CDR2 is SYGVQD (reference sequence). The CDR3 DNA sequence: TGCGCCAGCAGTGACGGTCAGGGCACAGATACGCAGTATTTT. It yields the protein CASSDGQGTDTQYF.

This rearrangement joins TRBV28 to TRBJ2-1, with D hard to call. V was pared by 6 bases and J by 1 base, with 4 bases between. Germline lookup yields CDR1 MDHEN and CDR2 SYDVKM. The CDR3 sequence is 12 residues long. The DNA for the CDR3 is TGTGCCAGCAGCGAGTCCTACAATGAGCAGTTCTTC. This translates into CASSESYNEQFF.

The table lists this clone with a few counts. The J gene is TRBJ1-2, the V gene TRBV9, with a tentative D call TRBD1 (5 bases). The CDR3 covers 18 residues. Germline CDR1 SGDLS, CDR2 YYNGEE. V was shortened by 3 bases and J by 1 base, with 22 bases between the two germline ends. The CDR3 nucleotides read TGTGCCAGCAGCGATCCGACAGTTAGACGCAGCAGTAACTATGGCTACACCTTC. Encoded protein: CASSDPTVRRSSNYGYTF.

This clone was counted once. The V and J genes are TRBV5-1 and TRBJ1-4; 7 nucleotides agree with TRBD1. Germline V gene lookup returns CDR1 SGHRS and CDR2 YFSETQ. V lost 4 bases to trimming and J lost 0 bases; unmatched junction nucleotides: 6. The CDR3 runs 16 residues. The CDR3 nucleotides read TGCGCCAGCAGCCCGGGCACAGGGGCAACTAATGAAAAACTGTTTTTT. Residues: CASSPGTGATNEKLFF. The variable domain in full, completed from reference TRBV5-1 and TRBJ1-4, reads KAGVTQTPRYLIKTRGQQVTLSCSPISGHRSVSWYQQTPGQGLQFLFEYFSETQRNKGNFPGRFSGRQFSNSRSEMNVSTLELGDSALYLCASSPGTGATNEKLFFGSGTQLSVL.

This clone was recorded once. The CDR3 sequence is CASSSPGTRTGELFF. DNA for the CDR3: TGTGCCAGCAGCTCCCCCGGGACTAGAACCGGGGAGCTGTTTTTT. V is TRBV5-4 and J is TRBJ2-2, with 8 bases that match TRBD2. With 3 bases clipped from V and 5 bases from J, the junction kept 6 bases outside the gene matches. The CDR3 is 15 residues long. CDR1 and CDR2 (germline): SGHNT, YYREEE (reference sequence).

For this clone: Within the sample, other DNA sequences also encode this same CDR3. The chain joins TRBV9 to TRBJ2-5; tentatively, D is TRBD2 (6 bases). The CDR3 length is 14 residues. The V end was cut by 0 bases, the J end by 1 base, with 7 bases between. Looked up from germline, CDR1 is SGDLS and CDR2 is YYNGEE. CDR3 sequence (DNA): TGTGCCAGCAGCGTAGGGGGACTCCAAGAGACCCAGTACTTC. Translating gives CASSVGGLQETQYF.

CDR3 bases: TGTGCCAGCAGCGTAGTAAACGGGGAGCTGTTTTTT. Protein product: CASSVVNGELFF. The J gene is TRBJ2-2, the V gene TRBV9; D not resolved. The CDR3 loop spans 12 amino acids. The germline V and J ends were trimmed by 0 bases and 7 bases, with 4 bases remaining between them. From germline, CDR1 is SGDLS and CDR2 YYNGEE.

The V gene is TRBV30, the J gene TRBJ1-1; 9 positions match TRBD1. In germline, CDR1 is GTSNPN, CDR2 SVGIG (reference sequence). This CDR3 spans 15 amino acids. With V trimmed by 4 bases and J by 3 bases, 9 bases remained unmatched. This CDR3 is CAWNWGTGSDTEAFF. The CDR3 DNA is TGTGCCTGGAATTGGGGGACAGGGTCGGACACTGAAGCTTTCTTT.

About this clone itself: Distinct nucleotide sequences in the sample also encode this CDR3. This chain links TRBV9 with TRBJ2-3; TRBD2 matches at 8 bases. V was pared by 0 bases and J by 0 bases, with 3 bases of the junction left unmatched. Germline V gene data show CDR1 as SGDLS and CDR2 as YYNGEE. This CDR3 comprises 16 residues. CDR3 sequence (DNA): TGTGCCAGCAGCGTAGGGGCTAGCGGGAGCACAGATACGCAGTATTTT. Protein sequence: CASSVGASGSTDTQYF.

The CDR3 loop reads CASKTTGGHGELFF. CDR3 nucleotides: TGTGCCAGCAAAACGACAGGGGGCCACGGGGAGCTGTTTTTT. The V call is TRBV2, the J call TRBJ2-2; 10 bases map to TRBD1. Losses at the gene ends were 7 bases for V and 7 bases for J; bases not matched to a gene: 6. The CDR3 runs 14 residues. CDR1 SNHLY and CDR2 FYNNEI come from the germline V gene.

This clone was recorded once. The rearrangement uses TRBV29-1 and TRBJ2-1; possible D gene TRBD2, 5 bases. CDR1 and CDR2 from the germline V gene are SQVTM and ANQGSEA. This CDR3 comprises 12 residues. V gave up 4 bases and J gave up 3 bases, with 7 bases separating them. CDR3 nucleotides: TGCAGCGTTGCGGGGAGCTACAATGAGCAGTTCTTC. The encoded protein is CSVAGSYNEQFF.

The V gene is TRBV7-8, the J gene TRBJ2-5; maybe TRBD1 (6 bases). The CDR3 has 13 amino acids. Germline V gene sequence: CDR1 SGHVS, CDR2 FQNEAQ. V gave up 4 bases and J gave up 6 bases, with 12 bases separating them. This CDR3 reads CASSYTGTKTQYF. Written as DNA, the CDR3 is TGTGCCAGCAGCTACACAGGGACCAAGACCCAGTACTTC.

V usage is TRBV28 and J usage is TRBJ1-2; unclear D gene. The germline V gene has CDR1 MDHEN and CDR2 SYDVKM. The CDR3 totals 15 residues. V lost 5 bases and J lost 7, with 20 bases in between. CDR3 protein: CASSPQSPGSGGYTF. The DNA for the CDR3 is TGTGCCAGCAGTCCTCAATCCCCGGGATCCGGTGGCTACACCTTC.

The V gene is TRBV27, the J gene TRBJ1-2, with 8 bases identical to TRBD1. Germline CDR1 reads MNHEY; CDR2 reads SMNVEV (reference sequence). CDR3 length: 14 amino acids. The V segment lost 5 bases and the J segment 7 bases; nucleotides outside the gene matches: 9. The chain's CDR3 is CASSPNRGDSGYTF. The CDR3 DNA follows: TGTGCCAGCAGTCCCAACAGGGGGGATAGTGGCTACACCTTC.

This clone was picked up one time. The chain uses TRBV2 and TRBJ2-1; 9 positions match TRBD2. The CDR3 consists of 16 residues. From germline, CDR1 is SNHLY and CDR2 FYNNEI. Unmatched junction bases numbered 5, after V lost 5 bases and J lost 0 bases. CDR3 sequence reads: CASSKERGVSYNEQFF. CDR3 nucleotide sequence: TGTGCCAGCAGTAAAGAGCGGGGGGTCTCCTACAATGAGCAGTTCTTC.

V and J are TRBV9 and TRBJ2-5; 8 nucleotides line up with TRBD1. Germline V gene data show CDR1 as SGDLS and CDR2 as YYNGEE. The V segment lost 3 bases and the J segment 5 bases; nucleotides outside the gene matches: 6. The CDR3 has 14 amino acids. In nucleotides, the CDR3 is TGTGCCAGCAGCGCCAGAACAGGGGGGGAGACCCAGTACTTC. Residues: CASSARTGGETQYF.

V gene TRBV5-1 combines with J gene TRBJ2-1, with TRBD2 identical over 13 bases. The CDR3 is 17 residues long. The J segment lost 2 bases and the V segment lost 3 bases, leaving 5 bases of the junction unmatched. Germline V lookup: CDR1 SGHRS, CDR2 YFSETQ. This CDR3 is CASSSGLAGVTYNEQFF. The CDR3 bases are TGCGCCAGCAGCTCCGGACTAGCGGGAGTCACCTACAATGAGCAGTTCTTC.

This clone was observed a single time. A much more abundant neighbour one base away suggests this may be a read error. The chain has TRBV5-4 and TRBJ2-3; the match to TRBD2 covers 7 bases. The CDR3 consists of 14 residues. In germline, CDR1 is SGHNT, CDR2 YYREEE (reference sequence). V lost 4 bases, J lost 4 bases, and 6 bases stayed unmatched. CDR3 DNA: TGTGCCAGCAGCGCCCGGGACTACCCAGATACGCAGTATTTT. Translation: CASSARDYPDTQYF.